This T cell receptor beta chain came from a study of cytomegalovirus exposure and HLA in healthy donors. This CDR3 is 12 amino acids long. Germline CDR1 and CDR2: MDHEN and SYDVKM. V lost 2 bases to trimming and J lost 10 bases, with 11 bases between them. This clone has only a few counts. Researchers ran the PCR with 60 Vbeta and 13 Jbeta primers. Sequenced by immunoSEQ multiplex PCR; TCRdb stores in-frame clones only, minus some. Of about 150,000 clones in the sample, just under 70% are singletons; the top ten hold about 4.7%. This TCR was sampled from a man aged 60 to 69 in good health and CMV-seronegative. V is TRBV28 and J is TRBJ1-1, with D hard to call. Material for sequencing was PBMCs. The CDR3 protein is CASSLGPRGAFF. The CDR3 DNA reads TGTGCCAGCAGTTTAGGCCCCCGGGGAGCTTTCTTT.